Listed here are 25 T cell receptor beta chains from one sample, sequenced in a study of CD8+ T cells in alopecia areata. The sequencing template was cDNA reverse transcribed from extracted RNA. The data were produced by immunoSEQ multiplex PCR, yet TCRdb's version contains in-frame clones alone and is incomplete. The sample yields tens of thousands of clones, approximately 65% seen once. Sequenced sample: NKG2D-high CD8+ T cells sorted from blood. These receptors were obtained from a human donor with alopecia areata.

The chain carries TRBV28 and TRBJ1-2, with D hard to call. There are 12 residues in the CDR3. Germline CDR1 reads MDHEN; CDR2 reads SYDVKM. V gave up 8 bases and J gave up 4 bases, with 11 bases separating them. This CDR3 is CASLGLSYGYTF. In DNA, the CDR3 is TGTGCCAGCTTGGGATTGAGCTATGGCTACACCTTC.

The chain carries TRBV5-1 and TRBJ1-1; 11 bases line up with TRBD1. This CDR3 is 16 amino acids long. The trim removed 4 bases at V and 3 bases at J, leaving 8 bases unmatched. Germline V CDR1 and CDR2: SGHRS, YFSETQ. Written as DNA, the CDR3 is TGCGCCAGCAGCGGGACAGGGGGGCCCCTTGACACTGAAGCTTTCTTT. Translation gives CASSGTGGPLDTEAFF.

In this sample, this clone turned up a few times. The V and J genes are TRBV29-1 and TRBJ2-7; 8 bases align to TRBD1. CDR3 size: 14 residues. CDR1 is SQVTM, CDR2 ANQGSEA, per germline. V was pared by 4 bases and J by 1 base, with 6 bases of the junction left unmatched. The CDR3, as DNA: TGCAGCGTTGTTGGGACAGGAATATCCTACGAGCAGTACTTC. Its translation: CSVVGTGISYEQYF.

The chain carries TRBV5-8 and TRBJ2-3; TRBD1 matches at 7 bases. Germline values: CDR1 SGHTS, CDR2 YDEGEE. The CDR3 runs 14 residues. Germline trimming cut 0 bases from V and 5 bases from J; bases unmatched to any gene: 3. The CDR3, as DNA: TGTGCCAGCAGCTTGGAGGGGGCGGTAGATACGCAGTATTTT. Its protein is CASSLEGAVDTQYF.

This CDR3 is CASRGGSGYNEQFF. The CDR3 region has the DNA TGTGCCAGCAGAGGAGGTAGCGGCTACAATGAGCAGTTCTTC. V gene TRBV2 combines with J gene TRBJ2-1, with a weak D call TRBD2 (6 bases). The CDR3 has 14 amino acids. Germline-derived CDR1 and CDR2 are SNHLY and FYNNEI. The V end lost 6 bases, the J end lost 3 bases, and 12 bases lay between the germline ends.

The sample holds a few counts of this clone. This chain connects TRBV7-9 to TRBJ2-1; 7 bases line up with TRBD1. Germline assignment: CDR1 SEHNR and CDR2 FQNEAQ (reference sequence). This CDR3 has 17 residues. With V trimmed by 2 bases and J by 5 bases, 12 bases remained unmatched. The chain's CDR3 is CASSLSMGQQFHNEQFF. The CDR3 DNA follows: TGTGCCAGCAGCTTAAGTATGGGACAGCAATTCCACAATGAGCAGTTCTTC. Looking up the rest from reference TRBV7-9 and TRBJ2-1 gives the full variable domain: DTGVSQNPRHKITKRGQNVTFRCDPISEHNRLYWYRQTLGQGPEFLTYFQNEAQLEKSRLLSDRFSAERPKGSFSTLEIQRTEQGDSAMYLCASSLSMGQQFHNEQFFGPGTRLTVL.

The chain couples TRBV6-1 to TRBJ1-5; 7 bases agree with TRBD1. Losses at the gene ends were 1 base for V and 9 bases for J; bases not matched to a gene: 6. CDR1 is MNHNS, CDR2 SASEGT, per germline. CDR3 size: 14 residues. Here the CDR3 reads CASSEDRGIRPQHF. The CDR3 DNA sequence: TGTGCCAGCAGTGAAGACAGGGGAATTCGGCCCCAGCATTTT.

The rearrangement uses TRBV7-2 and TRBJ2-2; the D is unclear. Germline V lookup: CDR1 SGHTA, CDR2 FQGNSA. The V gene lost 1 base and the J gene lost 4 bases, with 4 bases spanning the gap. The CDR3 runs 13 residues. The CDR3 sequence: CASSLVSTGELFF. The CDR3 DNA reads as TGTGCCAGCAGCTTAGTATCCACCGGGGAGCTGTTTTTT.

CDR3 DNA: TGCGCCAGCAGCTCCCTCCAAGGGGCGGATGAAGCTTTCTTT. Translating gives CASSSLQGADEAFF. This chain uses TRBV5-1 with TRBJ1-1; weak D call: TRBD1 (5 bases). V was cut by 3 bases and J by 7 bases, with 16 bases left in between. Germline V gene data show CDR1 as SGHRS and CDR2 as YFSETQ. The CDR3 has 14 amino acids.

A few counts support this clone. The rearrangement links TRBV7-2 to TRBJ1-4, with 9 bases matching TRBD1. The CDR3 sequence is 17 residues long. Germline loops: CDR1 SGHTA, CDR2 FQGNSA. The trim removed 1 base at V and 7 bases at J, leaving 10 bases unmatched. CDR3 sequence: CASSLGIFGTGTEKLFF. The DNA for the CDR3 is TGTGCCAGCAGCTTAGGAATATTCGGGACAGGGACTGAAAAACTGTTTTTT.

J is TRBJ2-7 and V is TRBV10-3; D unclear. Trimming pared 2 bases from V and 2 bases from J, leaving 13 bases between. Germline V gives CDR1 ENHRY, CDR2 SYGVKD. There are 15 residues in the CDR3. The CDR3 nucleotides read TGTGCCATCAGTGAGAAGGGCCACACTCCCTACGAGCAGTACTTC. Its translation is CAISEKGHTPYEQYF.

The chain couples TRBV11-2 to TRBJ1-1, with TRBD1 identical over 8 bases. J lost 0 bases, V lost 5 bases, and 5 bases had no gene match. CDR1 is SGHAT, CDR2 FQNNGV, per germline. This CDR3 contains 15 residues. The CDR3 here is CASSTRQGMNTEAFF. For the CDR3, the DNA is TGTGCCAGCAGCACCAGACAGGGGATGAACACTGAAGCTTTCTTT.

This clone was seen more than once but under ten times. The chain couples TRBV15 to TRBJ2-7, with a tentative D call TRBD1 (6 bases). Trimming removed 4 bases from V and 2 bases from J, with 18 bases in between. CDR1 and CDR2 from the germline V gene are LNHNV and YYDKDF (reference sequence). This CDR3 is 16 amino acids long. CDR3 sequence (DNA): TGTGCCACCAGCACTATTAGGACAGCTAAACCCTACGAGCAGTACTTC. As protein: CATSTIRTAKPYEQYF. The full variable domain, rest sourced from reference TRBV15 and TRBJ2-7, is DAMVIQNPRYQVTQFGKPVTLSCSQTLNHNVMYWYQQKSSQAPKLLFHYYDKDFNNEADTPDNFQSRRPNTSFCFLDIRSPGLGDTAMYLCATSTIRTAKPYEQYFGPGTRLTVT.

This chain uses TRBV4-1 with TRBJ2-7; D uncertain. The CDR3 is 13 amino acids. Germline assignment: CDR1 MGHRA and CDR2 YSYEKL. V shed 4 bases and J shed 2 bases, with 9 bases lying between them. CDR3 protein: CASSLEDAYEQYF. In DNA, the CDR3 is TGCGCCAGCAGCCTCGAGGACGCCTACGAGCAGTACTTC.

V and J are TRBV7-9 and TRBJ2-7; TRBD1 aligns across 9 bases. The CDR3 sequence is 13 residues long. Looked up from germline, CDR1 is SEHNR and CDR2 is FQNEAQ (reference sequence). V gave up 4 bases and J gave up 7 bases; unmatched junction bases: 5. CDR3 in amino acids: CASSSQGASEQYF. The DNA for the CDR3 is TGTGCCAGCAGCTCACAGGGGGCGTCGGAGCAGTACTTC. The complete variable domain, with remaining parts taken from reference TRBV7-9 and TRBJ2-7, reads DTGVSQNPRHKITKRGQNVTFRCDPISEHNRLYWYRQTLGQGPEFLTYFQNEAQLEKSRLLSDRFSAERPKGSFSTLEIQRTEQGDSAMYLCASSSQGASEQYFGPGTRLTVT.

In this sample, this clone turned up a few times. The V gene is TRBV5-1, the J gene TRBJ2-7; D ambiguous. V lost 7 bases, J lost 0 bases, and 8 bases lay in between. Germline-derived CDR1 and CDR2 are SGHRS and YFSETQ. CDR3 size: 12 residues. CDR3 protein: CASGVNSYEQYF. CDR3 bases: TGCGCCAGCGGGGTCAACTCCTACGAGCAGTACTTC. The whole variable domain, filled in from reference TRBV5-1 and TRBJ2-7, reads KAGVTQTPRYLIKTRGQQVTLSCSPISGHRSVSWYQQTPGQGLQFLFEYFSETQRNKGNFPGRFSGRQFSNSRSEMNVSTLELGDSALYLCASGVNSYEQYFGPGTRLTVT.

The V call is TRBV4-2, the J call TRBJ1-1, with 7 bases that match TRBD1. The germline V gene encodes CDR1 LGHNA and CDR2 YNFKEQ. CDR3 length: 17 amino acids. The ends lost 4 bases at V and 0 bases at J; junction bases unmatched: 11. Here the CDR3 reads CASSPSPPQGMNTEAFF. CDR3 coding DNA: TGTGCCAGCAGCCCAAGTCCACCACAGGGGATGAACACTGAAGCTTTCTTT.

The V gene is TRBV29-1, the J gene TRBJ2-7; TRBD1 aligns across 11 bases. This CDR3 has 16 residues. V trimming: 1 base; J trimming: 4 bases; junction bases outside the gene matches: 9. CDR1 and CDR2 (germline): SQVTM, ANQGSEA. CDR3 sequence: CSVEGAQDRGLYEQYF. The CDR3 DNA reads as TGCAGCGTTGAAGGCGCCCAGGACAGGGGGCTTTACGAGCAGTACTTC.

The CDR3 DNA follows: TGTGCCAGCAGCTTAGACGGACATAGCAATCAGCCCCAGCATTTT. Amino acids: CASSLDGHSNQPQHF. This sequence joins TRBV7-9 and TRBJ1-5, with a weak D call TRBD1 (5 bases). The germline CDR1 and CDR2 sequences are SEHNR and FQNEAQ (reference sequence). The CDR3 totals 15 residues. Trimming took 1 base from V and 0 from J, leaving 7 bases between them.

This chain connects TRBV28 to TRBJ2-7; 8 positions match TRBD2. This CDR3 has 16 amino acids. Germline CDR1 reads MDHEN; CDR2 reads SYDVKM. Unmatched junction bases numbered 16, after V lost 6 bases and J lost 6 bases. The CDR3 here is CASRSPSGRNSCEQYF. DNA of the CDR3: TGTGCCAGCAGGTCACCAAGCGGGAGAAATAGTTGCGAGCAGTACTTC.

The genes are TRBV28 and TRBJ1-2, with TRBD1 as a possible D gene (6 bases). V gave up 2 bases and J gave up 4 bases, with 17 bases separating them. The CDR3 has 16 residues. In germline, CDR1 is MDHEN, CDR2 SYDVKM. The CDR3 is CASSLLEQGPFYGYTF. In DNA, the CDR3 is TGTGCCAGCAGTTTACTAGAACAGGGTCCCTTCTATGGCTACACCTTC.

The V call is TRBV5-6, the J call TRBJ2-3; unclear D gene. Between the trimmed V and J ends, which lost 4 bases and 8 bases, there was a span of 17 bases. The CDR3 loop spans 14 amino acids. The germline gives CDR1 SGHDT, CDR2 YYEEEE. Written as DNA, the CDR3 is TGTGCCAGCAGCCCAATTCTCCGGGCCGCTACGCAGTATTTT. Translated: CASSPILRAATQYF.

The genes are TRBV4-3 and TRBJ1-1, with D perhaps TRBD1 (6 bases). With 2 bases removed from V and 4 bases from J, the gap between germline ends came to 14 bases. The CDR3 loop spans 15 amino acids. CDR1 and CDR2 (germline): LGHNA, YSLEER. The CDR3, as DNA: TGCGCCAGCAGCCAAACGGACAGACTTAGCACTGAAGCTTTCTTT. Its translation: CASSQTDRLSTEAFF.

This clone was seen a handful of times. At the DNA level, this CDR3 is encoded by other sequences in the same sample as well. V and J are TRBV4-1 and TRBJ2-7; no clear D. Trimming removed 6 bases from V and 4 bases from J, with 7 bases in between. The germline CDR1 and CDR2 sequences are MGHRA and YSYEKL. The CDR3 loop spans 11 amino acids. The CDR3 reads CASSSNYEQYF. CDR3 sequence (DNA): TGCGCCAGCAGTAGTAATTACGAGCAGTACTTC.

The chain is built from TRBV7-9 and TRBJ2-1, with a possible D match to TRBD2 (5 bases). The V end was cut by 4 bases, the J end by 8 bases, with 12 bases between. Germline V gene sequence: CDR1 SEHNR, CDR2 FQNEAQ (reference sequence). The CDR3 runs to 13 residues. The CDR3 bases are TGTGCCAGCAGCTCACGACTATGGCATGAGCAGTTCTTC. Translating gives CASSSRLWHEQFF.